This T cell receptor (beta chain) was sequenced during a study of early T cells in non-severe SARS-CoV-2 infection. Overall study context: Chains from this unsorted whole-blood bulk RNA could not be paired. Whole-study results and caveats: Matching results from VDJdb favored anti-spike CD8 responses, leaving private and CD4 specificities undetected.

Worth noting for this clonotype: Antigen specificity is unknown.

Per the germline V gene, CDR1 is SGHAT and CDR2 is FQNNGV. The CDR3 length is 15 residues. Trimming at V came to 5 bases and at J to 7 bases, leaving 5 bases not matched to a gene. Unique molecular identifiers tagged individual cDNA molecules. TCRdb called the 5' RACE reads again in MiXCR, with one record for every CDR3 protein. The sample holds tens of thousands of distinct CDR3 sequences, under 14% seen once. The TCR comes from an adult who was a healthcare worker with PCR-confirmed SARS-CoV-2 infection or an uninfected control (not recorded which). Input material: whole blood. The chain is built from TRBV11-2 and TRBJ2-1, with 13 bases lining up with TRBD2. The CDR3 reads CASSALAGGYNEQFF. The DNA of the CDR3 is TGTGCCAGCAGCGCACTAGCGGGAGGGTATAATGAGCAGTTCTTC. Supplemented by reference TRBV11-2 and TRBJ2-1, the full variable domain reads EAGVAQSPRYKIIEKRQSVAFWCNPISGHATLYWYQQILGQGPKLLIQFQNNGVVDDSQLPKDRFSAERLKGVDSTLKIQPAKLEDSAVYLCASSALAGGYNEQFFGPGTRLTVL.